This TCR beta chain was captured by sequencing in a study of T cell responses to AZD1222 COVID-19 vaccine. J lost 2 bases, V lost 6 bases, and 7 bases had no gene match. The germline V gene encodes CDR1 SNHLY and CDR2 FYNNEI. The CDR3 has 14 amino acids. The method was immunoSEQ multiplex PCR; TCRdb's version includes in-frame clones alone and lacks a portion of them. The table has about 150,000 clones, roughly nine tenths seen once. Here the sequenced sample was peripheral blood, taken on day 0 of AZD1222 vaccination. The source is an adult in good health. The J gene is TRBJ2-7, the V gene TRBV2, with 7 positions matching TRBD1. In DNA form, the CDR3 reads TGTGCCAGCAGAGAACAGGGGCCAACCTACGAGCAGTACTTC. Its protein product is CASREQGPTYEQYF.